This T cell receptor beta chain is from a study of regulatory T cells in long-lasting Graves disease. Study-level information: Graves' patients (newly diagnosed) had been on antithyroid drugs under 3 months.

This clonotype was counted many times. Germline loops: CDR1 SGHRS, CDR2 YFSETQ. The V segment lost 4 bases and the J segment 12 bases; nucleotides outside the gene matches: 2. The CDR3 covers 11 residues. Time point described: newly diagnosed GD, antithyroid drugs for less than 3 months. RNA extracted from PBMCs served as the sequencing template. It was American Thyroid Association guidelines that determined Graves' disease diagnosis. According to the study, TCR beta libraries were built with iRepertoire HTBI primers and CDR3-region Arm-PCR. TCRdb reprocessed the multiplex PCR reads via MiXCR and lists one record per CDR3 protein. The sample lists 350,000 to 450,000 distinct CDR3 sequences, 16% occurring once. These data are also associated with another study on T cells in Graves' hyperthyroidism and ophthalmopathy. That study adds: Researchers found most expanded thyroid clonotypes above 0.001 in blood as well. A model using 13 V-J features told ophthalmopathy apart from stable hyperthyroidism.

The chain has TRBV5-1 and TRBJ2-1, with 9 nucleotides matching TRBD1. Sequencing used peripheral blood mononuclear cells (PBMCs), obtained at new diagnosis, from a patient treated with antithyroid drugs. The TCR was taken from a man aged 35 to 55 with Graves disease. CDR3 DNA: TGCGCCAGCAGCGTGGGACAGGGGCAGTTCTTC. This translates into CASSVGQGQFF.